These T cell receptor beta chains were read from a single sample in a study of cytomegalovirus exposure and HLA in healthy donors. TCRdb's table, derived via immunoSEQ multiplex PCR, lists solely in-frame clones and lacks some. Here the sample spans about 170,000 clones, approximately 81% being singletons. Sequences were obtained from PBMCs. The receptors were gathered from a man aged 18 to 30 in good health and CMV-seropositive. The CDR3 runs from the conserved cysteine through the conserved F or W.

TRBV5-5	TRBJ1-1	CASSLGSVNTEAFF
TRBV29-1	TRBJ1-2	CSVLSSDRDNYGYTF
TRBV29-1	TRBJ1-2	CSVEEPPGPNGYTF
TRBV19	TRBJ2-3	CASSIRDRGGDTQYF
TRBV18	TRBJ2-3	CASSPSYAGGQDTQYF
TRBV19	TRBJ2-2	CASSILKLAGRNTGELFF
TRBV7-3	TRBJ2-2	CASSFTGGTGELFF
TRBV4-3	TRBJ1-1	CASSLGQGGFEAFF
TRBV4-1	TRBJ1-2	CASSQTPGTGNYGYTF
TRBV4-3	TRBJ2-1	CASSQEDLAGGYNEQFF
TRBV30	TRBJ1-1	CAWSRGADTEAFF